The following is a TCR beta chain sequence with its context. Antigen specificity is unknown. Data came from immunoSEQ multiplex PCR; TCRdb stores just in-frame clones and leaves some out. The sample carries about 33,000 clones, about four fifths recorded once. This entry belongs to a study of OX40 agonist ivuxolimab in advanced cancers. General study findings and limits: Clonal expansion was seen in CD4+ and CD8+ blood T cells by week 6 at 0.1 to 3.0 mg/kg.

V lost 6 bases and J lost 5, with 16 bases in between. The length of the CDR3 is 14 residues. Germline loops: CDR1 MNHEY, CDR2 SMNVEV (reference sequence). The sample here was CD4+ or CD8+ T cells sorted from blood, taken in a trial of the OX40 agonist ivuxolimab. The V gene is TRBV27, the J gene TRBJ1-1; no clear D gene. This receptor was obtained from an adult with an advanced solid tumor such as melanoma, head and neck, liver or kidney cancer. For the CDR3, the DNA is TGTGCCAGCAGATCTAGTGAGAGGAGGACTGAAGCTTTCTTT. This gives the protein CASRSSERRTEAFF.